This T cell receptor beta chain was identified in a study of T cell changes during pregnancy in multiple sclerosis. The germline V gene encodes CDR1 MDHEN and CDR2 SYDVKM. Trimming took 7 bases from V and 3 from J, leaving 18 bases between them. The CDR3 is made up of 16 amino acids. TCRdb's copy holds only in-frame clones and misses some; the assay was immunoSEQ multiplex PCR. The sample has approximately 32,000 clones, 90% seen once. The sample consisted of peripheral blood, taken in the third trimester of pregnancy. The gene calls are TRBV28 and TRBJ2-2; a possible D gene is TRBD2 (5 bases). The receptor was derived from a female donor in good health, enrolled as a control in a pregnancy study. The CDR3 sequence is CASINPRTPYTGELFF. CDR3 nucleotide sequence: TGTGCCAGCATTAACCCTCGGACTCCTTACACCGGGGAGCTGTTTTTT.